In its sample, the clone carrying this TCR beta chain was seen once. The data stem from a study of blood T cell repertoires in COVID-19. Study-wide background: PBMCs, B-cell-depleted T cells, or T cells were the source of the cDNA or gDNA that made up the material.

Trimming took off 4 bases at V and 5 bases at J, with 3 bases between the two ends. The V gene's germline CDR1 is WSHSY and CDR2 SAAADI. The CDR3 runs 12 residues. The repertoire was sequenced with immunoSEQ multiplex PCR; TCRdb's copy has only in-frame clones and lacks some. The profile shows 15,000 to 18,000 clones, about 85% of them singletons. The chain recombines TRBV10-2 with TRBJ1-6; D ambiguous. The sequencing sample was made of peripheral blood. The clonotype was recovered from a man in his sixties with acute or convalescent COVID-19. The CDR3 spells CASSGHNSPLHF. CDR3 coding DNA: TGCGCCAGCAGTGGGCATAATTCACCCCTCCACTTT.